Listed here is a single T cell receptor (beta chain). This sample is drawn from a study of blood T cell repertoires in COVID-19. Original data processing: Amplification with reference gene primers provided the estimates of nucleated cell counts. Some clones are missing from TCRdb's copy, which holds only in-frame ones; the method was immunoSEQ multiplex PCR. V and J calls and clone size come straight from that table; D and trimming were deduced from the DNA. The sample lists about 350,000 clones; about 90% were seen once. Researchers sorted participants into cohorts using their self-reported clinical history. J was trimmed by 8 bases and V by 4 bases; bases with no gene match: 4. This CDR3 region has 13 residues. The germline V gene encodes CDR1 SGHNT and CDR2 YENEEA.

The rearrangement uses TRBV11-3 and TRBJ1-1; 10 bases match TRBD1. Sequencing was performed on PBMCs or T cells enriched from blood (not recorded which). This TCR derives from a woman younger than 45 who had recovered from COVID-19. CDR3 nucleotides: TGTGCCAGCAGCTCCGGGACAGGGGAGGAAGCTTTCTTT. Its translation: CASSSGTGEEAFF.